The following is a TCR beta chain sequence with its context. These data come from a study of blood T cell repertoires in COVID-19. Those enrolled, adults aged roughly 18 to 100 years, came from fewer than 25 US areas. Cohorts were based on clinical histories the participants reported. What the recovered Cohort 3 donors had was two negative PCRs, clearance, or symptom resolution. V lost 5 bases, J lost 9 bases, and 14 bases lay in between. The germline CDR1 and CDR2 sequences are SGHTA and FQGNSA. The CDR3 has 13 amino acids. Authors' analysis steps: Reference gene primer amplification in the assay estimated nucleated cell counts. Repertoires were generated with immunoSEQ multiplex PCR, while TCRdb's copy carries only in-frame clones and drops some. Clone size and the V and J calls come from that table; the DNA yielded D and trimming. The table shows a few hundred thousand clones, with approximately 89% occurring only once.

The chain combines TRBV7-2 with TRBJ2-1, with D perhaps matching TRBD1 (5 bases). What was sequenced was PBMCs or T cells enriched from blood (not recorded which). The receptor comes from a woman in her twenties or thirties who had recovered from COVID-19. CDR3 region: CASSPSGLGEQFF. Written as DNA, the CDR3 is TGTGCCAGCAGCCCATCAGGGCTGGGTGAGCAGTTCTTC.